This T cell receptor beta chain comes out of a study of CD8 T cells in ankylosing spondylitis. Findings and caveats of the study: There was a TCR beta motif, made of eight highly homologous variants, that appeared characteristic of ankylosing spondylitis blood. There were earlier reports of some motif variants in reactive arthritis synovial fluid and blood. Peripheral blood samples showed relatively rare disease-linked clones, and these clones were CD8+. Disease-linked clones reportedly showed significant enrichment in matched ankylosing spondylitis synovial fluid.

Making the TCR beta libraries involved quantitative 5'-RACE with molecular barcodes. One entry per CDR3 protein, called by TCRdb with MiXCR from the 5' RACE reads. Of some 840,000 distinct CDR3 sequences in the sample, approximately 12% were seen once. This clonotype was observed a few times. Its target is not known. Germline V CDR1 and CDR2: MNHNS, SASEGT. The CDR3 runs to 15 residues. Trimming removed 6 bases from V and 0 bases from J, with 13 bases in between. The receptor comes from a male donor with ankylosing spondylitis. The V and J genes are TRBV6-1 and TRBJ2-3; no definite D call. The sequenced sample consisted of blood, either unsorted or a sorted T cell fraction (not recorded which). The chain's CDR3 is CASSRRFSSTDTQYF. The CDR3 bases are TGTGCCAGCAGCCGGCGGTTTTCGAGCACAGATACGCAGTATTTT.